Listed here are 15 T cell receptor beta chains from one sample, sequenced in a study of OX40 agonist ivuxolimab in advanced cancers. The method was the immunoSEQ multiplex PCR assay. TCRdb stores this immuneACCESS table with in-frame sequences only. Part of the clones is absent; in the studies checked, under half of the shortfall reflects unresolved V genes, and no reason is known for the rest. The sample table records over 60,000 clones; approximately 90% of these occur just once. Together, the top ten hold around 1% of the sample. Sequenced material: CD4+ or CD8+ T cells sorted from blood, taken in a trial of the OX40 agonist ivuxolimab. These receptor sequences come from an adult with an advanced solid tumor such as melanoma, head and neck, liver or kidney cancer.

The V call is TRBV7-9, the J call TRBJ2-1; TRBD2 aligns across 10 bases. In germline, CDR1 is SEHNR, CDR2 FQNEAQ (reference sequence). There are 15 residues in the CDR3. The V and J ends lost 2 bases and 6 bases, in that order; junction bases with no gene match: 4. The CDR3 DNA reads TGTGCCAGCAGCTTACCCGGGACTAGCGTCAATGAGCAGTTCTTC. This encodes CASSLPGTSVNEQFF.

The J gene is TRBJ2-7, the V gene TRBV19; TRBD1 or TRBD2 may be the D gene (5 bases each). The V end lost 2 bases, the J end lost 3 bases, and 11 bases lay between the germline ends. Germline lookup yields CDR1 LNHDA and CDR2 SQIVND (reference sequence). The CDR3 is 14 amino acids. The CDR3 reads CASSILGGGYEQYF. CDR3 DNA sequence: TGTGCCAGTAGTATATTGGGTGGGGGCTACGAGCAGTACTTC. Full variable domain (missing parts from reference TRBV19 and TRBJ2-7): DGGITQSPKYLFRKEGQNVTLSCEQNLNHDAMYWYRQDPGQGLRLIYYSQIVNDFQKGDIAEGYSVSREKKESFPLTVTSAQKNPTAFYLCASSILGGGYEQYFGPGTRLTVT.

Comment on this clone: The sample carries other DNA sequences with the same CDR3. The chain is built from TRBV13 and TRBJ2-2; 11 nucleotides line up with TRBD2. The CDR3 totals 17 residues. The germline V gene has CDR1 PRHDT and CDR2 FYEKMQ (reference sequence). With 1 base clipped from V and 1 base from J, the junction kept 2 bases outside the gene matches. The CDR3: CASSLEGLAENTGELFF. CDR3 nucleotides: TGTGCCAGCAGCTTAGAGGGACTAGCGGAGAACACCGGGGAGCTGTTTTTT.

The chain uses TRBV2 and TRBJ2-4; D remains unclear. The CDR3 is 13 residues long. Germline V gene sequence: CDR1 SNHLY, CDR2 FYNNEI. V gave up 6 bases and J gave up 0 bases, with 6 bases separating them. In DNA form, the CDR3 reads TGTGCCAGCAGCCCCCAAGCCAAAAACATTCAGTACTTC. This sequence encodes CASSPQAKNIQYF.

V is TRBV18 and J is TRBJ2-7; 8 nucleotides line up with TRBD1. Germline V lookup: CDR1 KGHSH, CDR2 LQKENI. J gave up 2 bases and V 3 bases, and 3 bases lay outside the gene matches. The CDR3 sequence is 14 residues long. Written as DNA, the CDR3 is TGTGCCAGCTCACCGGGACAGGCTACCTACGAGCAGTACTTC. Amino acid sequence: CASSPGQATYEQYF.

The V and J genes are TRBV18 and TRBJ1-1; 8 bases align to TRBD1. The V and J ends lost 3 bases and 7 bases, in that order; junction bases with no gene match: 7. Germline-derived CDR1 and CDR2 are KGHSH and LQKENI. The CDR3 is made up of 14 amino acids. In DNA form, the CDR3 reads TGTGCCAGCTCACCCACAGGGGGACGGGGTGAAGCTTTCTTT. This sequence encodes CASSPTGGRGEAFF.

The chain couples TRBV7-2 to TRBJ1-2; D uncertain. The length of the CDR3 is 14 residues. In germline, CDR1 is SGHTA, CDR2 FQGNSA. The V end was cut by 7 bases, the J end by 8 bases, with 20 bases between. The DNA of the CDR3 is TGTGCCAGCACCAATACGGCCGGAGCTATAGGCTACACCTTC. It encodes CASTNTAGAIGYTF.

This clone has just one count. The chain recombines TRBV28 with TRBJ1-1; D remains unclear. The germline CDR1 and CDR2 sequences are MDHEN and SYDVKM. The CDR3 consists of 14 residues. V shed 2 bases and J shed 4 bases, with 11 bases lying between them. The CDR3 region has the DNA TGTGCCAGCAGTTTACCCCGGCGAGGCACTGAAGCTTTCTTT. This gives the protein CASSLPRRGTEAFF.

The chain has TRBV14 and TRBJ2-7; 12 nucleotides agree with TRBD2. The CDR3 totals 16 residues. Trimming at V came to 4 bases and at J to 5 bases, leaving 9 bases not matched to a gene. Germline CDR1 reads SGHDN; CDR2 reads FVKESK. The CDR3 DNA reads TGTGCCAGCAGCCCAATGGTACTAGCGGGAGGCCACGAGCAGTACTTC. Translation: CASSPMVLAGGHEQYF.

The chain employs TRBV5-3 and TRBJ2-5, with D unclear. TRBV5-3 is an ORF; its function is uncertain. The germline V and J ends were trimmed by 6 bases and 2 bases, with 8 bases remaining between them. This CDR3 has 12 residues. The CDR3 nucleotides are TGTGCCAGAATTATGAATCAAGAGACCCAGTACTTC. Protein: CARIMNQETQYF.

Notes on this clone: Germline is not matched at one junction end, which may reflect a read error. V is TRBV29-1 and J is TRBJ2-1; D not resolved. From germline, CDR1 is SQVTM and CDR2 ANQGSEA. The CDR3 totals 14 residues. CDR3 DNA sequence: TGCAGCGTCGAAGGGCGCTACCCCAACAATGAGCAGTTCTTC. Translated, it gives CSVEGRYPNNEQFF.

The chain joins TRBV11-3 to TRBJ2-7; the match to TRBD2 covers 11 bases. The CDR3 has 18 amino acids. Germline assignment: CDR1 SGHNT and CDR2 YENEEA. V was pared by 3 bases and J by 2 bases, with 12 bases of the junction left unmatched. CDR3 coding DNA: TGTGCCAGCAGCTTTCTGAGTGGAGCTAGCGGGAGGACCTACGAGCAGTACTTC. Encoded protein: CASSFLSGASGRTYEQYF.

The genes are TRBV5-1 and TRBJ1-1; D ambiguous. Germline-derived CDR1 and CDR2 are SGHRS and YFSETQ. Trimming removed 4 bases at V and 3 bases at J, with 10 bases between. The CDR3 totals 13 residues. The CDR3 sequence is CASSLAVHTEAFF. For the CDR3, the DNA is TGCGCCAGCAGCCTCGCGGTGCACACTGAAGCTTTCTTT.

The chain is built from TRBV10-1 and TRBJ2-7; D could derive from TRBD1 or TRBD2 (5 bases each). V was trimmed by 3 bases and J by 3 bases, leaving 18 bases between them. This CDR3 spans 16 amino acids. CDR1 WNHNN and CDR2 SYGVQD come from the germline V gene (reference sequence). CDR3 sequence: CASSDLGDSFLYEQYF. CDR3 DNA sequence: TGCGCCAGCAGTGATCTGGGAGACAGTTTCCTCTACGAGCAGTACTTC.

The chain couples TRBV19 to TRBJ2-2; D perhaps matches TRBD1 (5 bases). The length of the CDR3 is 16 residues. In germline, CDR1 is LNHDA, CDR2 SQIVND (reference sequence). V gave up 0 bases and J gave up 4 bases, with 12 bases separating them. The CDR3 sequence: CASSIDTGRITGELFF. In DNA, the CDR3 is TGTGCCAGTAGTATAGATACAGGACGGATCACCGGGGAGCTGTTTTTT.